The 18 T cell receptor beta chains below come from one sample, sequenced in a study of blood T cell repertoires in COVID-19. TCRdb keeps only in-frame clones here, not all; method: immunoSEQ multiplex PCR. Among some 40,000 clones, approximately 88% were seen once, and the ten largest hold 8% to 10%. The source material was peripheral blood. These receptors were obtained from a human donor in a cohort sampled during active COVID-19.

The chain carries TRBV7-9 and TRBJ2-1; the match to TRBD2 covers 10 bases. This CDR3 has 16 residues. The trim removed 5 bases at V and 4 bases at J, leaving 8 bases unmatched. In germline, CDR1 is SEHNR, CDR2 FQNEAQ (reference sequence). CDR3 residues: CASSARLAGAYNEQFF. Here the CDR3 DNA reads TGTGCCAGCAGCGCCCGCCTAGCGGGGGCATACAATGAGCAGTTCTTC.

The chain is built from TRBV14 and TRBJ2-7; TRBD2 agrees at 12 bases. J gave up 2 bases and V 0 bases, and 5 bases lay outside the gene matches. Germline loops: CDR1 SGHDN, CDR2 FVKESK. The CDR3 covers 17 residues. DNA for the CDR3: TGTGCCAGCAGCCAAGACGTAAGGACTAGCGGGGCCTACGAGCAGTACTTC. Translated: CASSQDVRTSGAYEQYF.

The chain has TRBV7-5 and TRBJ1-4; the table names TRBD1, a call not compared with the DNA. TRBV7-5 represents a pseudogene. CDR3 size: 14 residues. This chain's CDR3 is CASSSGTGFEKLFF. In DNA form, the CDR3 reads TGTGCCAGTTCCTCCGGGACAGGGTTTGAAAAACTGTTTTTT.

V usage is TRBV2 and J usage is TRBJ1-4; possibly TRBD1 for D (5 bases). CDR1 and CDR2 (germline): SNHLY, FYNNEI. V dropped 10 bases and J dropped 7 bases, with 10 bases sitting between them. This CDR3 comprises 11 residues. CDR3 nucleotide sequence: TGTGCCACCAGGGTGGCTGAAAAACTGTTTTTT. Encoded protein: CATRVAEKLFF. Filled out from reference TRBV2 and TRBJ1-4, the complete variable domain reads EPEVTQTPSHQVTQMGQEVILRCVPISNHLYFYWYRQILGQKVEFLVSFYNNEISEKSEIFDDQFSVERPDGSNFTLKIRSTKLEDSAMYFCATRVAEKLFFGSGTQLSVL.

The rearrangement links TRBV28 to TRBJ2-5; TRBD2 aligns across 13 bases. The CDR3 loop spans 16 amino acids. CDR1 MDHEN and CDR2 SYDVKM come from the germline V gene. Trimming cost V 6 bases and J 1 base; bases outside gene matches: 5. The CDR3 sequence is CASSPGLAGFQETQYF. CDR3 nucleotide sequence: TGTGCCAGCAGCCCGGGACTAGCGGGGTTCCAAGAGACCCAGTACTTC.

The V call is TRBV9, the J call TRBJ2-7; D is perhaps TRBD2 (5 bases). Germline V CDR1 and CDR2: SGDLS, YYNGEE. The V gene lost 0 bases and the J gene lost 3 bases, with 10 bases spanning the gap. This CDR3 has 14 amino acids. CDR3 nucleotides: TGTGCCAGCAGCGTAGGGCAGGCGGGCTACGAGCAGTACTTC. It codes for CASSVGQAGYEQYF.

The chain recombines TRBV5-1 with TRBJ2-1, with 11 bases aligning to TRBD2. The CDR3 spans 14 residues. CDR1 and CDR2 from the germline V gene are SGHRS and YFSETQ. J lost 6 bases, V lost 4 bases, and 3 bases had no gene match. CDR3: CASSLGTSGNEQFF. In DNA form, the CDR3 reads TGCGCCAGCAGCCTCGGGACTAGCGGCAATGAGCAGTTCTTC.

The rearrangement joins TRBV23-1 to TRBJ2-3; D is undetermined. TRBV23-1 is designated an ORF whose function remains uncertain. Trimming pared 0 bases from V and 2 bases from J, leaving 12 bases between. The length of the CDR3 is 16 residues. The CDR3 coding sequence is TGCGCCAGCAGTCAATCGTTCTCACATCCCACAGATACGCAGTATTTT. The encoded protein is CASSQSFSHPTDTQYF.

This clone was observed a single time. The rearrangement links TRBV19 to TRBJ1-1; 7 positions match TRBD1. CDR3 size: 13 residues. The ends lost 3 bases at V and 5 bases at J; junction bases unmatched: 3. The germline gives CDR1 LNHDA, CDR2 SQIVND (reference sequence). The CDR3 sequence: CASSMRGRTEAFF. In nucleotides, the CDR3 is TGTGCCAGTAGTATGAGGGGGCGGACTGAAGCTTTCTTT.

The V and J genes are TRBV27 and TRBJ2-7; tentative D call: TRBD2 (6 bases). V was trimmed by 2 bases and J by 6 bases, leaving 14 bases between them. The CDR3 loop spans 14 amino acids. Germline V lookup: CDR1 MNHEY, CDR2 SMNVEV (reference sequence). CDR3: CASSLGREVGEQYF. The DNA of the CDR3 is TGTGCCAGCAGTTTAGGCAGGGAGGTAGGCGAGCAGTACTTC.

V is TRBV7-9 and J is TRBJ2-1; 9 bases agree with TRBD2. Germline V CDR1 and CDR2: SEHNR, FQNEAQ (reference sequence). With 2 bases clipped from V and 7 bases from J, the junction kept 15 bases outside the gene matches. The CDR3 has 18 amino acids. Here the CDR3 DNA reads TGTGCCAGCAGCTTACCCCCCCGGCTAGCGGGGATCATTAATGAGCAGTTCTTC. Translation gives CASSLPPRLAGIINEQFF.

The rearrangement uses TRBV6-5 and TRBJ2-1; D is perhaps TRBD1 (6 bases). This CDR3 region has 16 residues. V lost 4 bases to trimming and J lost 0 bases, with 13 bases between them. Per the germline V gene, CDR1 is MNHEY and CDR2 is SVGAGI. The CDR3 sequence: CASSWSGHSSYNEQFF. In DNA, the CDR3 is TGTGCCAGCAGTTGGTCGGGACACAGCTCCTACAATGAGCAGTTCTTC.

This clone has a handful of counts. The rearrangement uses TRBV5-6 and TRBJ2-7; tentatively, D is TRBD1 (5 bases). Trimming took 5 bases from V and 2 from J, leaving 14 bases between them. The CDR3 sequence is 14 residues long. Germline V gives CDR1 SGHDT, CDR2 YYEEEE. This CDR3 is CASSEKGSPYEQYF. The CDR3 coding sequence is TGTGCCAGCAGTGAGAAGGGGTCCCCCTACGAGCAGTACTTC.

V gene TRBV4-2 combines with J gene TRBJ2-1, with D possibly being TRBD2 (5 bases). Trimming shortened V by 4 bases and J by 3 bases, and 16 bases separated the two germline ends. The length of the CDR3 is 16 residues. Germline CDR1 LGHNA, CDR2 YNFKEQ. The CDR3 loop reads CASSRSGMAVYNEQFF. The CDR3 region has the DNA TGTGCCAGCAGCCGGTCGGGAATGGCAGTCTACAATGAGCAGTTCTTC.

The rearrangement links TRBV3-1 (or the pseudogene TRBV3-2) to TRBJ2-3; 9 nucleotides match TRBD1. Trimming removed 4 bases from V and 5 bases from J; junction bases left unmatched: 10. Germline values: CDR1 LGHDT, CDR2 YNNKEL (reference sequence). This CDR3 is built from 16 residues. CDR3 nucleotide sequence: TGTGCCAGCAGCCGAGGGACAGGGTTTAATGGAGATACGCAGTATTTT. This translates into CASSRGTGFNGDTQYF.

The CDR3 sequence is CSVEQSGLAKNNEQFF. The CDR3 DNA follows: TGCAGCGTGGAGCAGTCGGGACTAGCGAAAAACAATGAGCAGTTCTTC. The gene calls are TRBV29-1 and TRBJ2-1, with 10 positions matching TRBD2. CDR1 SQVTM and CDR2 ANQGSEA come from the germline V gene. The CDR3 spans 16 residues. V dropped 6 bases and J dropped 5; count of bases not matched to a gene: 13.

The J gene is TRBJ1-3, the V gene TRBV23-1; D ambiguous. TRBV23-1 qualifies as an ORF whose function is uncertain. The CDR3 totals 17 residues. Trimming shortened V by 7 bases and J by 0 bases, and 19 bases separated the two germline ends. CDR3 sequence reads: CASKSKTYYDSGNTIYF. CDR3 DNA: TGCGCCAGCAAGTCGAAAACATACTATGACTCTGGAAACACCATATATTTT.

The chain has TRBV6-5 and TRBJ1-5; D is possibly TRBD1 (6 bases). Germline V lookup: CDR1 MNHEY, CDR2 SVGAGI. The CDR3 loop spans 14 amino acids. The chain's CDR3 is CAGTTGNSNQPQHF. DNA for the CDR3: TGTGCTGGGACTACAGGGAATAGCAATCAGCCCCAGCATTTT.